This TCR beta chain is from a study of Graves' ophthalmopathy and Graves' hyperthyroidism. Study-wide context: Peripheral blood sampling preceded any treatment and occurred at initial diagnosis.

This CDR3 has 14 residues. J lost 7 bases, V lost 0 bases, and 5 bases had no gene match. The germline V gene encodes CDR1 SGDLS and CDR2 YYNGEE. Using RNA transcripts, the TCR beta CDR3 regions were amplified. First-round RT-PCR used HTBI primers; second-round multiplex PCR followed. TCRdb reprocessed the multiplex PCR reads via MiXCR and lists one record per CDR3 protein. The table lists about 700,000 distinct CDR3 sequences, 40% of them singletons. The clonotype originates from an adult man with Graves' ophthalmopathy. The sample consisted of peripheral blood. This rearrangement joins TRBV9 to TRBJ1-1; the match to TRBD1 covers 8 bases. The CDR3 here is CASSVAGQGGEAFF. The CDR3 nucleotides read TGTGCCAGCAGCGTAGCCGGACAGGGAGGTGAAGCTTTCTTT.